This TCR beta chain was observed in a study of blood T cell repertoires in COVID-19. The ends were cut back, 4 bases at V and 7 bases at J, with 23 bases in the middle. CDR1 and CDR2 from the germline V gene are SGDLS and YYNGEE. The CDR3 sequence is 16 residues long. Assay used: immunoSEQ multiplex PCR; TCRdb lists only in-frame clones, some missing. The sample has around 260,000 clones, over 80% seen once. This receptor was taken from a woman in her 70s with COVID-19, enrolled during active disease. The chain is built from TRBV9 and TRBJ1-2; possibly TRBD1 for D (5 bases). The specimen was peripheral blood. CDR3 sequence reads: CASSRQRTPGPSGYTF. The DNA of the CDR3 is TGTGCCAGCAGCCGACAGAGGACACCTGGCCCCTCTGGCTACACCTTC.